This passage covers 21 T cell receptor beta chains from one sample sequenced in a study of T-cell memory formation after mild COVID-19. MiXCR, run by TCRdb on the 5' RACE reads, gives a single entry per CDR3 protein. Of 200,000 to 300,000 distinct CDR3 sequences listed, around 15% were seen once; the top ten hold approximately 20%. Specimen: PBMCs or a T cell subset sorted from them (not recorded which). The receptor set was obtained from a man aged 18 to 29 who had mild COVID-19 (a few samples of this study predate the infection). Cell type and time point are not known.

This clonotype came up many times. The genes are TRBV27 and TRBJ2-7; D perhaps matches TRBD1 (5 bases). Per the germline V gene, CDR1 is MNHEY and CDR2 is SMNVEV (reference sequence). V was pared by 1 base and J by 3 bases, with 7 bases between. The CDR3 is 13 amino acids. This CDR3 reads CASSLYRNYEQYF. In nucleotides, the CDR3 is TGTGCCAGCAGTTTATACAGGAACTACGAGCAGTACTTC.

V is TRBV4-2 and J is TRBJ1-1; 10 positions match TRBD1. Germline V gives CDR1 LGHNA, CDR2 YNFKEQ. This CDR3 region has 17 residues. J lost 4 bases, V lost 1 base, and 9 bases had no gene match. As DNA, the CDR3 is TGTGCCAGCAGCCAAGGGGGGACAGGGGAGTGGGTCACTGAAGCTTTCTTT. Its translation is CASSQGGTGEWVTEAFF.

This clonotype has just a few counts. The V call is TRBV27, the J call TRBJ2-6; D gene unclear. CDR3 length: 12 residues. Germline values: CDR1 MNHEY, CDR2 SMNVEV (reference sequence). With 7 bases removed from V and 0 bases from J, the gap between germline ends came to 1 base. CDR3 DNA sequence: TGTGCCAGCACCTCTGGGGCCAACGTCCTGACTTTC. Amino acid sequence: CASTSGANVLTF. The variable domain in full, completed from reference TRBV27 and TRBJ2-6, reads EAQVTQNPRYLITVTGKKLTVTCSQNMNHEYMSWYRQDPGLGLRQIYYSMNVEVTDKGDVPEGYKVSRKEKRNFPLILESPSPNQTSLYFCASTSGANVLTFGAGSRLTVL.

The table lists this clonotype with a few counts. This chain links TRBV5-1 with TRBJ1-1; D possibly corresponds to TRBD1 (5 bases). This CDR3 is built from 14 residues. Germline lookup yields CDR1 SGHRS and CDR2 YFSETQ. V was shortened by 4 bases and J by 0 bases, with 10 bases between the two germline ends. CDR3 bases: TGCGCCAGCAGCGTCGGGACGGTGAACACTGAAGCTTTCTTT. This codes for CASSVGTVNTEAFF.

The chain couples TRBV5-5 to TRBJ2-2; no reliable D call. The CDR3 consists of 14 residues. With 0 bases removed from V and 11 bases from J, the gap between germline ends came to 14 bases. Germline V gene sequence: CDR1 SGHKS, CDR2 YYEKEE (reference sequence). The CDR3 sequence is CASSLEDLSLELFF. The CDR3 DNA reads as TGTGCCAGCAGCTTGGAGGATTTGAGTTTAGAGCTGTTTTTT.

This clonotype was detected only a few times. The V call is TRBV10-3, the J call TRBJ2-3; D might be TRBD2 (6 bases). The germline CDR1 and CDR2 sequences are ENHRY and SYGVKD. CDR3 length: 14 amino acids. Trimming left V 6 bases short and J 3 bases short, with 13 bases between. The CDR3 DNA reads TGTGCCATCAGCAGACTAGAAAGGACAGATACGCAGTATTTT. Translated, it gives CAISRLERTDTQYF.

The chain couples TRBV20-1 to TRBJ1-2; 8 positions match TRBD1. The CDR3 extends over 16 amino acids. V was pared by 1 base and J by 0 bases, with 7 bases of the junction left unmatched. In germline, CDR1 is DFQATT, CDR2 SNEGSKA (reference sequence). This CDR3 is CSARGYGQGSNYGYTF. CDR3 DNA sequence: TGCAGTGCTAGAGGGTATGGACAGGGCTCTAACTATGGCTACACCTTC.

The rearrangement links TRBV12-3 or TRBV12-4 to TRBJ1-1; D gene uncertain. The V gene lost 2 bases and the J gene lost 4 bases, with 11 bases spanning the gap. The CDR3 spans 14 residues. The CDR3 DNA follows: TGTGCCAGCAGTTTAAAGGAGGTGGGCACTGAAGCTTTCTTT. This gives the protein CASSLKEVGTEAFF.

This rearrangement joins TRBV20-1 to TRBJ1-5; D perhaps matches TRBD1 (5 bases). CDR1 DFQATT and CDR2 SNEGSKA come from the germline V gene (reference sequence). Trimming pared 3 bases from V and 9 bases from J, leaving 12 bases between. CDR3 size: 12 residues. For the CDR3, the DNA is TGCAGTGCTAGCGGATTGGGGGGGCCCCAGCATTTT. The encoded protein is CSASGLGGPQHF.

V is TRBV6-5 and J is TRBJ1-3; no clear D gene. Germline V gene data show CDR1 as MNHEY and CDR2 as SVGAGI. The CDR3 length is 15 residues. Deletions cut 9 bases from V and 0 bases from J, with 15 bases between. CDR3 nucleotide sequence: TGTGCCAGTTCCAGGACGTCCTTCTCTGGAAACACCATATATTTT. As protein: CASSRTSFSGNTIYF.

CDR3: CSARGVDIYGYTF. For the CDR3, the DNA is TGCAGTGCTAGAGGCGTTGACATCTATGGCTACACCTTC. This sequence joins TRBV20-1 and TRBJ1-2; D gene uncertain. Germline CDR1 is DFQATT and CDR2 is SNEGSKA (reference sequence). Trimming stripped 1 base from V and 4 bases from J, with 10 bases between. This CDR3 region has 13 residues.

In this sample, this clonotype turned up a few times. The CDR3: CASSQLRVEGAVGTDTQYF. In DNA form, the CDR3 reads TGCGCCAGCAGCCAGCTCCGGGTCGAGGGGGCTGTGGGCACAGATACGCAGTATTTT. The rearrangement links TRBV4-3 to TRBJ2-3; 7 nucleotides align to TRBD1. The junction had 16 bases not matched to a gene; V was cut back by 3 bases and J by 1 base. The CDR3 length is 19 residues. Germline lookup yields CDR1 LGHNA and CDR2 YSLEER.

A few counts support this clonotype. The J gene is TRBJ1-2, the V gene TRBV7-9; D unclear. This CDR3 is built from 14 residues. In germline, CDR1 is SEHNR, CDR2 FQNEAQ (reference sequence). V was cut by 4 bases and J by 6 bases, with 15 bases left in between. Here the CDR3 reads CASSSGPIVDGYTF. The CDR3 DNA reads TGTGCCAGCAGCTCGGGCCCCATTGTGGATGGCTACACCTTC.

A few counts support this clonotype. The chain is built from TRBV20-1 and TRBJ2-3; TRBD2 aligns across 10 bases. The CDR3 loop spans 14 amino acids. The germline V gene encodes CDR1 DFQATT and CDR2 SNEGSKA (reference sequence). The V segment lost 6 bases and the J segment 6 bases; nucleotides outside the gene matches: 9. The CDR3 sequence is CSAPKAGGLDTQYF. CDR3 DNA sequence: TGCAGTGCCCCAAAAGCGGGGGGGCTTGATACGCAGTATTTT.

This clonotype was recorded a few times. The chain has TRBV6-6 and TRBJ1-3; 8 bases agree with TRBD1. Germline-derived CDR1 and CDR2 are MNHNY and SVGAGI (reference sequence). The CDR3 runs 14 residues. V shed 6 bases and J 2 bases; nucleotides not matched to a gene: 3. The CDR3 region is CASRVDRAGNTIYF. CDR3 sequence (DNA): TGTGCCAGCAGAGTGGACAGGGCTGGAAACACCATATATTTT.

There are a few counts of this clonotype. The chain has TRBV12-3 or TRBV12-4 and TRBJ2-2; D remains ambiguous. The CDR3 is 12 residues long. V shed 5 bases and J shed 5 bases, with 6 bases lying between them. CDR3 residues: CASSPWTGELFF. CDR3 sequence (DNA): TGTGCCAGCAGTCCGTGGACCGGGGAGCTGTTTTTT.

This clonotype was seen ten or more times. V and J are TRBV4-3 and TRBJ2-1; TRBD2 matches at 7 bases. Trimming at V came to 0 bases and at J to 0 bases, leaving 14 bases not matched to a gene. The CDR3 has 20 amino acids. CDR1 and CDR2 from the germline V gene are LGHNA and YSLEER. CDR3 coding DNA: TGCGCCAGCAGCCAAGATTCGAGACTGGTCGGGGGGAGCTCCTACAATGAGCAGTTCTTC. Residues: CASSQDSRLVGGSSYNEQFF.

This clonotype was counted once. This chain joins TRBV5-1 and TRBJ1-2; unclear D gene. Germline V gene lookup returns CDR1 SGHRS and CDR2 YFSETQ. Trimming left V 9 bases short and J 3 bases short, with 21 bases between. The CDR3 has 15 residues. The CDR3 DNA follows: TGCGCCACCCGCCCGGGTTCTCTCTTGGACTATGGCTACACCTTC. Its translation is CATRPGSLLDYGYTF. The full variable domain, its missing parts supplied by reference TRBV5-1 and TRBJ1-2, is KAGVTQTPRYLIKTRGQQVTLSCSPISGHRSVSWYQQTPGQGLQFLFEYFSETQRNKGNFPGRFSGRQFSNSRSEMNVSTLELGDSALYLCATRPGSLLDYGYTFGSGTRLTVV.

This clonotype was seen many times. The V call is TRBV4-2, the J call TRBJ2-1, with TRBD2 matching 11 bases. Germline assignment: CDR1 LGHNA and CDR2 YNFKEQ. The V and J ends lost 2 bases and 0 bases, in that order; junction bases with no gene match: 0. The CDR3 is 16 amino acids. This CDR3 reads CASSQLAGGSYNEQFF. Written as DNA, the CDR3 is TGTGCCAGCAGCCAACTAGCGGGGGGCTCCTACAATGAGCAGTTCTTC.

V is TRBV9 and J is TRBJ2-5; 12 bases map to TRBD2. The CDR3 has 15 amino acids. Germline trimming cut 4 bases from V and 5 bases from J; bases unmatched to any gene: 6. Germline values: CDR1 SGDLS, CDR2 YYNGEE. The CDR3 region has the DNA TGTGCCAGCAGCACTTGGACTAGCGGGGTGGAGACCCAGTACTTC. Amino acid sequence: CASSTWTSGVETQYF.

Only a few counts were recorded for this clonotype. V is TRBV12-3 or TRBV12-4 and J is TRBJ1-5; no firm D call. V was trimmed by 6 bases and J by 4 bases, leaving 10 bases between them. The CDR3 extends over 13 amino acids. The CDR3 DNA reads as TGTGCCAGCAGCCCAAGGGTGAATCAGCCCCAGCATTTT. This codes for CASSPRVNQPQHF.